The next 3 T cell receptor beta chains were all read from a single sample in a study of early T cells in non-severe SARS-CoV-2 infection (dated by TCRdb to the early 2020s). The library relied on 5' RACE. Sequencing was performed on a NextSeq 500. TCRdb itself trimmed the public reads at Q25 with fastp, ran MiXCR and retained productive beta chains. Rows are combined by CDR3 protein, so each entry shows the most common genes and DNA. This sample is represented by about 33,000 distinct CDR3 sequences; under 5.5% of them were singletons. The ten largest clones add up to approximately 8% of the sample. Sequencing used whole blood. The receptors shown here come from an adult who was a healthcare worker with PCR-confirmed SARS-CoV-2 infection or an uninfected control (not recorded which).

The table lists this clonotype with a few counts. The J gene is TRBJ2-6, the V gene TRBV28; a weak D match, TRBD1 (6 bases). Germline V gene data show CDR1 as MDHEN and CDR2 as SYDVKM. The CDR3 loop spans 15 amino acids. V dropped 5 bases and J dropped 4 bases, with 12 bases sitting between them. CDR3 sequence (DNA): TGTGCCAGCAGTCCTCACAGGGCCGGGGCCAACGTCCTGACTTTC. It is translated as CASSPHRAGANVLTF.

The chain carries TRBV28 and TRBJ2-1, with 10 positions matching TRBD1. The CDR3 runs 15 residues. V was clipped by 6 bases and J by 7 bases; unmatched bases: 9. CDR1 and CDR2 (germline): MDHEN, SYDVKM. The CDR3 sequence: CASSPSGTGVNEQFF. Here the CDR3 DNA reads TGTGCCAGCAGCCCCTCCGGGACAGGGGTGAATGAGCAGTTCTTC.

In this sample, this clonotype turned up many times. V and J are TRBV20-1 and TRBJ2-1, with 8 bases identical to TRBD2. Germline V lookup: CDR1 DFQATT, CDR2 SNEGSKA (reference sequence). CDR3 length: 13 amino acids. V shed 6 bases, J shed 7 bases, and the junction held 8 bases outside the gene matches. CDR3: CSATFGGANEQFF. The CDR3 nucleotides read TGCAGTGCCACGTTCGGGGGGGCTAATGAGCAGTTCTTC.